Presented here are 25 T cell receptor beta chains from one specimen sequenced in a study of T cell changes during pregnancy in multiple sclerosis. The table came from immunoSEQ multiplex PCR; TCRdb's copy has only in-frame clones and leaves some out. Here the sample spans roughly 100,000 clones, roughly nine tenths being singletons. Material: peripheral blood, obtained after pregnancy. These receptors were collected from a female donor with multiple sclerosis, enrolled in a pregnancy study.

J is TRBJ2-3 and V is TRBV6-6, with D possibly matching TRBD2 (6 bases). V lost 6 bases, J lost 1 base, and 17 bases lay in between. This CDR3 contains 16 residues. CDR1 and CDR2 from the germline V gene are MNHNY and SVGAGI (reference sequence). The CDR3 loop is CASSRWLAPGTDTQYF. The CDR3, as DNA: TGTGCCAGCAGCCGCTGGCTAGCGCCAGGCACAGATACGCAGTATTTT.

The V and J genes are TRBV4-1 and TRBJ1-2; 9 positions agree with TRBD1. V shed 1 base and J 3 bases; nucleotides not matched to a gene: 6. Looked up from germline, CDR1 is MGHRA and CDR2 is YSYEKL. The CDR3 runs 16 residues. The CDR3 region has the DNA TGCGCCAGCAGCCAAGTTACGGGACAGGGTGACTATGGCTACACCTTC. Translation: CASSQVTGQGDYGYTF.

In its sample, this clone was seen once. The chain has TRBV2 and TRBJ2-1; a weak D match, TRBD2 (5 bases). This CDR3 is built from 13 residues. Looked up from germline, CDR1 is SNHLY and CDR2 is FYNNEI. The V and J ends lost 4 bases and 7 bases respectively, with 11 bases between them. The CDR3 coding sequence is TGTGCCAGCAGTGTCGGAGGCAATAATGAGCAGTTCTTC. It encodes CASSVGGNNEQFF.

This rearrangement joins TRBV7-9 to TRBJ2-7; D remains unclear. The germline V gene encodes CDR1 SEHNR and CDR2 FQNEAQ (reference sequence). This CDR3 is 13 amino acids long. The V gene lost 1 base and the J gene lost 0 bases, with 4 bases spanning the gap. In DNA form, the CDR3 reads TGTGCCAGCAGCTTAGGACTCTCCTACGAGCAGTACTTC. Its protein product is CASSLGLSYEQYF.

V usage is TRBV4-2 and J usage is TRBJ2-7; TRBD2 matches 7 bases. Germline trimming cut 3 bases from V and 2 bases from J; bases unmatched to any gene: 13. Germline V gene sequence: CDR1 LGHNA, CDR2 YNFKEQ. The CDR3 covers 17 residues. The CDR3 reads CASSQGGGRTQTYEQYF. CDR3 sequence (DNA): TGTGCCAGCAGCCAGGGGGGAGGGCGGACTCAAACCTACGAGCAGTACTTC.

The chain is built from TRBV20-1 and TRBJ2-7; 7 bases align to TRBD1. The V gene's germline CDR1 is DFQATT and CDR2 SNEGSKA (reference sequence). The CDR3 loop spans 11 amino acids. Trimming at V came to 4 bases and at J to 6 bases, leaving 3 bases not matched to a gene. The CDR3 is CSAKGAGEQYF. The CDR3 DNA reads TGCAGTGCTAAGGGGGCCGGCGAGCAGTACTTC.

On this clone: Other DNA sequences in this specimen translate into the identical CDR3. DNA of the CDR3: TGTGCCAGCAGTGGGACAGGGACTAATGAAAAACTGTTTTTT. It translates to CASSGTGTNEKLFF. The V call is TRBV28, the J call TRBJ1-4, with 9 bases that match TRBD1. CDR1 is MDHEN, CDR2 SYDVKM, per germline. V dropped 5 bases and J dropped 2; count of bases not matched to a gene: 0. This CDR3 is built from 14 residues.

The rearrangement joins TRBV14 to TRBJ2-5, with 9 bases that match TRBD2. Germline V lookup: CDR1 SGHDN, CDR2 FVKESK. V lost 5 bases and J lost 14; bases outside the gene matches: 6. The CDR3 has 11 residues. CDR3 nucleotides: TGTGCCAGCAGCGCCGCGGGGGGGATTTACTTC. It specifies CASSAAGGIYF. The variable domain in full, with the rest retrieved from reference TRBV14 and TRBJ2-5, is EAGVTQFPSHSVIEKGQTVTLRCDPISGHDNLYWYRRVMGKEIKFLLHFVKESKQDESGMPNNRFLAERTGGTYSTLKVQPAELEDSGVYFCASSAAGGIYFGPGTRLLVL.

The chain links TRBV19 to TRBJ1-2; D uncertain. Germline V gene sequence: CDR1 LNHDA, CDR2 SQIVND (reference sequence). V was cut by 5 bases and J by 2 bases, with 3 bases left in between. The CDR3 runs to 11 residues. CDR3 sequence: CASSRNYGYTF. In DNA, the CDR3 is TGTGCCAGTAGTCGGAACTATGGCTACACCTTC. The whole variable domain, filled in from reference TRBV19 and TRBJ1-2, reads DGGITQSPKYLFRKEGQNVTLSCEQNLNHDAMYWYRQDPGQGLRLIYYSQIVNDFQKGDIAEGYSVSREKKESFPLTVTSAQKNPTAFYLCASSRNYGYTFGSGTRLTVV.

The V call is TRBV7-2, the J call TRBJ2-1, with TRBD2 identical over 9 bases. The J segment lost 0 bases and the V segment lost 4 bases, leaving 7 bases of the junction unmatched. The CDR3 is made up of 17 amino acids. Germline-derived CDR1 and CDR2 are SGHTA and FQGNSA. The DNA of the CDR3 is TGTGCCAGCAGCTCCCCCTCGCGGGGGGGCTCCTACAATGAGCAGTTCTTC. Its protein is CASSSPSRGGSYNEQFF.

The chain is built from TRBV5-1 and TRBJ1-4; TRBD1 agrees at 9 bases. CDR1 and CDR2 (germline): SGHRS, YFSETQ. Trimming removed 4 bases from V and 5 bases from J; junction bases left unmatched: 6. The CDR3 is 15 amino acids. DNA for the CDR3: TGCGCCAGCAGCCCAGGGACAGGGCCAAATGAAAAACTGTTTTTT. It specifies CASSPGTGPNEKLFF.

The chain joins TRBV10-3 to TRBJ1-1; possibly TRBD1 for D (6 bases). CDR3 length: 14 residues. Trimming removed 6 bases at V and 3 bases at J, with 14 bases between. CDR1 and CDR2 (germline): ENHRY, SYGVKD. CDR3 loop: CAISGGGLDTEAFF. CDR3 nucleotides: TGTGCCATCAGCGGCGGGGGCTTAGACACTGAAGCTTTCTTT.

This clone was observed once. The chain is built from TRBV7-2 and TRBJ1-5, with D hard to call. The germline V and J ends were trimmed by 0 bases and 4 bases, with 4 bases remaining between them. CDR1 SGHTA and CDR2 FQGNSA come from the germline V gene. The CDR3 has 13 residues. The CDR3 sequence is CASSLAENQPQHF. The CDR3, as DNA: TGTGCCAGCAGCTTAGCGGAGAATCAGCCCCAGCATTTT.

J is TRBJ2-3 and V is TRBV28; TRBD2 aligns across 8 bases. The germline V gene has CDR1 MDHEN and CDR2 SYDVKM. This CDR3 is built from 15 residues. The trim removed 2 bases at V and 2 bases at J, leaving 3 bases unmatched. The CDR3 protein is CASSLETSVTDTQYF. The CDR3 DNA reads TGTGCCAGCAGTTTAGAGACTAGCGTCACAGATACGCAGTATTTT.

V is TRBV5-1 and J is TRBJ2-7; possibly TRBD1 for D (5 bases). CDR1 is SGHRS, CDR2 YFSETQ, per germline. The CDR3 loop spans 15 amino acids. With 0 bases removed from V and 2 bases from J, the gap between germline ends came to 12 bases. Written as DNA, the CDR3 is TGCGCCAGCAGCTTGGTCCGGGCAGGGCCCTACGAGCAGTACTTC. It is translated as CASSLVRAGPYEQYF.

The CDR3 coding sequence is TGTGCCAGCTCACCACTCCCCGGGACAGGGGTCTACGAGCAGTACTTC. Encoded protein: CASSPLPGTGVYEQYF. The chain joins TRBV18 to TRBJ2-7, with 10 bases aligning to TRBD1. This CDR3 is 16 amino acids long. Looked up from germline, CDR1 is KGHSH and CDR2 is LQKENI. With 1 base clipped from V and 3 bases from J, the junction kept 6 bases outside the gene matches.

J is TRBJ1-5 and V is TRBV6-6; 9 bases fit TRBD1. Per germline, CDR1 MNHNY and CDR2 SVGAGI (reference sequence). This CDR3 has 15 amino acids. V lost 2 bases, J lost 4 bases, and 3 bases stayed unmatched. The CDR3 region is CASSYGQGFNQPQHF. The DNA for the CDR3 is TGTGCCAGCAGTTACGGACAGGGGTTTAATCAGCCCCAGCATTTT.

The chain joins TRBV5-1 to TRBJ1-2, with a possible D match to TRBD1 (6 bases). Per the germline V gene, CDR1 is SGHRS and CDR2 is YFSETQ. The CDR3 is 13 amino acids. V gave up 4 bases and J gave up 3 bases, with 10 bases separating them. For the CDR3, the DNA is TGCGCCAGCAGCGCCGCAGGGGACTATGGCTACACCTTC. It is translated as CASSAAGDYGYTF.

The chain joins TRBV16 to TRBJ1-5; D is undetermined. The V end was cut by 5 bases, the J end by 5 bases, with 19 bases between. This CDR3 spans 16 amino acids. CDR1 is KGHSY, CDR2 FQNENV, per germline. CDR3 sequence: CASSGPPGRGYQPQHF. CDR3 coding DNA: TGTGCCAGCAGCGGGCCTCCGGGTCGGGGATATCAGCCCCAGCATTTT. Supplemented by reference TRBV16 and TRBJ1-5, the full variable domain reads GEEVAQTPKHLVRGEGQKAKLYCAPIKGHSYVFWYQQVLKNEFKFLISFQNENVFDETGMPKERFSAKCLPNSPCSLEIQATKLEDSAVYFCASSGPPGRGYQPQHFGDGTRLSIL.

This chain connects TRBV19 to TRBJ2-7; D gene unclear. Per the germline V gene, CDR1 is LNHDA and CDR2 is SQIVND (reference sequence). Deletions cut 4 bases from V and 4 bases from J, with 8 bases between. This CDR3 is 12 amino acids long. The CDR3 sequence: CASSTYGYEQYF. The CDR3 nucleotides are TGTGCCAGTAGTACTTACGGTTACGAGCAGTACTTC.

The V and J genes are TRBV7-8 and TRBJ2-1; 12 nucleotides line up with TRBD2. The CDR3 is made up of 17 amino acids. Germline V gene lookup returns CDR1 SGHVS and CDR2 FQNEAQ. The junction had 13 bases not matched to a gene; V was cut back by 5 bases and J by 8 bases. This CDR3 is CASSRTALAGGRDEQFF. Here the CDR3 DNA reads TGTGCCAGCAGCCGAACAGCGCTAGCGGGGGGGCGCGATGAGCAGTTCTTC.

The CDR3 DNA sequence: TGCGCCAGCGGCGCGGGGCTTAGAACCCCATTCTACGAGCAGTACTTC. It yields the protein CASGAGLRTPFYEQYF. The chain employs TRBV5-1 and TRBJ2-7, with D tentatively TRBD2 (6 bases). Trimming left V 7 bases short and J 3 bases short, with 23 bases between. The CDR3 runs 16 residues. The germline V gene has CDR1 SGHRS and CDR2 YFSETQ.

The V gene is TRBV5-1, the J gene TRBJ2-3; 8 nucleotides agree with TRBD1. V shed 2 bases and J 1 base; nucleotides not matched to a gene: 6. The CDR3 runs 16 residues. The V gene's germline CDR1 is SGHRS and CDR2 YFSETQ. CDR3 DNA sequence: TGCGCCAGCAGCTTTGGACAGGGCGTAGGCACAGATACGCAGTATTTT. Encoded protein: CASSFGQGVGTDTQYF. Full variable domain (missing parts from reference TRBV5-1 and TRBJ2-3): KAGVTQTPRYLIKTRGQQVTLSCSPISGHRSVSWYQQTPGQGLQFLFEYFSETQRNKGNFPGRFSGRQFSNSRSEMNVSTLELGDSALYLCASSFGQGVGTDTQYFGPGTRLTVL.

The rearrangement links TRBV6-1 to TRBJ1-4, with TRBD1 matching over 9 bases. The CDR3 sequence is 15 residues long. V was pared by 5 bases and J by 4 bases, with 5 bases of the junction left unmatched. Germline CDR1 reads MNHNS; CDR2 reads SASEGT. The CDR3 DNA reads as TGTGCCAGCAGTCCGGGACAGGGCCATAATGAAAAACTGTTTTTT. This codes for CASSPGQGHNEKLFF.

The chain uses TRBV5-1 and TRBJ2-5; D may be TRBD1 (5 bases). CDR1 is SGHRS and CDR2 is YFSETQ in the germline V gene. Trimming took 4 bases from V and 5 from J, leaving 24 bases between them. This CDR3 has 17 amino acids. This CDR3 reads CASSPLPTDPADETQYF. CDR3 nucleotide sequence: TGCGCCAGCAGCCCATTACCGACAGACCCTGCTGACGAGACCCAGTACTTC.